This is a list of T cell receptor beta chains from one sample in a study of OX40 agonist ivuxolimab in advanced cancers. Only in-frame clones appear in the TCRdb table, and some are missing; sequencing was by immunoSEQ multiplex PCR. The sample includes around 100,000 clones, approximately 90% seen only once; the top ten take about 0.49%. Material: CD4+ or CD8+ T cells sorted from blood, obtained in a trial of the OX40 agonist ivuxolimab. Receptors were obtained from an adult with an advanced solid tumor such as melanoma, head and neck, liver or kidney cancer. Both conserved end residues are part of each CDR3. The D gene is left open where the match is weak. Rows may omit the clone size; those that give it use once, few, many or a size class.

clone size	J gene	D gene	V gene	CDR3 protein	CDR3 DNA
once	TRBJ2-3	TRBD2	TRBV2	CASSDGLAGTDTQYF	TGTGCCAGCAGTGACGGACTAGCGGGCACAGATACGCAGTATTTT
.	TRBJ1-1	.	TRBV19	CASSTRIDTRRGEAFF	TGTGCCAGTAGTACCCGGATAGACACCAGAAGAGGTGAAGCTTTCTTT
.	TRBJ1-1	.	TRBV27	CASSPRQFWNTEAFF	TGTGCCAGCAGTCCCCGACAGTTTTGGAACACTGAAGCTTTCTTT
.	TRBJ2-1	.	TRBV6-4	CASSGTGGNPINEQFF	TGTGCCAGCAGTGGGACTGGGGGAAATCCAATTAATGAGCAGTTCTTC
.	TRBJ2-2	TRBD2	TRBV19	CATGLAGGPAGGTGELFF	TGTGCTACGGGGCTAGCGGGAGGGCCAGCGGGGGGCACCGGGGAGCTGTTTTTT
.	TRBJ2-3	TRBD1	TRBV7-2	CASSLGDSLTDTQYF	TGTGCCAGCAGCTTAGGGGACAGTCTCACAGATACGCAGTATTTT
.	TRBJ2-6	TRBD1	TRBV18	CASSPIGQGARTGANVLTF	TGTGCCAGCTCACCAATAGGACAGGGGGCAAGAACTGGGGCCAACGTCCTGACTTTC
.	TRBJ2-1	.	TRBV15	CATSVGSTYNEQFF	TGTGCCACCAGCGTCGGGAGTACCTACAATGAGCAGTTCTTC
.	TRBJ2-1	TRBD1	TRBV11-3	CASSLEGQFGGDEQFF	TGTGCCAGCAGCTTAGAGGGACAGTTTGGGGGAGATGAGCAGTTCTTC
.	TRBJ1-1	.	TRBV20-1	CSATEWTEAFF	TGCAGTGCCACCGAGTGGACTGAAGCTTTCTTT
.	TRBJ1-3	TRBD1	TRBV28	CASSLFTDRGSGNTIYF	TGTGCCAGCAGTTTATTCACAGACAGGGGATCTGGAAACACCATATATTTT
once	TRBJ2-3	.	TRBV28	CASSLLTRPSSTDTQYF	TGTGCCAGCAGTTTACTGACTAGACCCTCTAGCACAGATACGCAGTATTTT
.	TRBJ2-7	TRBD1	TRBV7-3	CASSPLGTGTEQYF	TGTGCCAGCAGCCCACTCGGGACAGGGACTGAGCAGTACTTC
.	TRBJ2-7	TRBD1	TRBV19	CASTKDREDYEQYF	TGTGCCAGTACCAAGGACAGGGAAGACTACGAGCAGTACTTC
.	TRBJ1-3	.	TRBV11-2	CASSLSPQRNTIYF	TGTGCCAGCAGCTTAAGTCCTCAACGAAACACCATATATTTT
.	TRBJ1-2	.	TRBV28	CASSSSGLGYTF	TGTGCCAGCAGTTCCTCAGGCTTAGGCTACACCTTC
.	TRBJ1-2	.	TRBV25-1	CASSESGNPSNYGYTF	TGTGCCAGCAGTGAGTCCGGGAACCCTTCTAACTATGGCTACACCTTC
.	TRBJ2-7	TRBD2	TRBV19	CATRTSGSYEQYF	TGTGCCACCAGGACTAGCGGCTCCTACGAGCAGTACTTC
.	TRBJ1-1	.	TRBV7-2	CASSKGPGTEAFF	TGTGCCAGCAGCAAAGGGCCGGGCACTGAAGCTTTCTTT
.	TRBJ2-1	TRBD2	TRBV11-3	CASSLDKHSGSPGEQFF	TGTGCCAGCAGCTTAGATAAGCATAGCGGGAGTCCCGGTGAGCAGTTCTTC
.	TRBJ2-7	TRBD2	TRBV11-2	CASSSRLAGGPYEQYF	TGTGCCAGCAGCTCTAGACTAGCGGGGGGCCCCTACGAGCAGTACTTC
.	TRBJ2-1	TRBD2	TRBV11-2	CASSLGAGAYNEQFF	TGTGCCAGCAGCTTAGGAGCGGGAGCGTACAATGAGCAGTTCTTC
.	TRBJ1-4	.	TRBV5-1	CASSLGTGGHEKLFF	TGCGCCAGCAGCTTGGGGACTGGAGGGCATGAAAAACTGTTTTTT
.	TRBJ2-2	.	TRBV2	CASTAGMGTGELFF	TGTGCCAGCACGGCGGGGATGGGGACCGGGGAGCTGTTTTTT
.	TRBJ1-4	.	TRBV6-6	CASSYGGFEKLFF	TGTGCCAGCAGTTATGGGGGGTTTGAAAAACTGTTTTTT
.	TRBJ2-1	.	TRBV4-3	CASSRGRRDEQFF	TGCGCCAGCAGCCGAGGCCGGAGGGATGAGCAGTTCTTC
.	TRBJ1-4	TRBD1	TRBV2	CASNPDRAANEKLFF	TGTGCCAGCAACCCGGACAGGGCGGCCAATGAAAAACTGTTTTTT
few	TRBJ2-2	TRBD1	TRBV11-1	CASSFRAVGTGDTGELFF	TGTGCCAGCAGCTTTAGGGCCGTTGGGACAGGGGACACCGGGGAGCTGTTTTTT
.	TRBJ2-6	.	TRBV9	CASSVAPSGANVLTF	TGTGCCAGCAGCGTAGCGCCCTCTGGGGCCAACGTCCTGACTTTC
.	TRBJ2-2	TRBD2	TRBV15	CATSRGVLAGGPGELFF	TGTGCCACCAGCAGAGGAGTCCTAGCGGGAGGGCCCGGGGAGCTGTTTTTT
.	TRBJ2-1	.	TRBV6-5	CASRPGTLPRQFF	TGTGCCAGCAGACCTGGGACACTCCCCCGGCAGTTCTTC
.	TRBJ2-7	.	TRBV29-1	CSVEDLGDEQYF	TGCAGCGTTGAAGATTTGGGGGACGAGCAGTACTTC
once	TRBJ2-1	TRBD2	TRBV19	CASSPLAGTTYNEQFF	TGTGCCAGTAGTCCTCTAGCGGGGACCACTTACAATGAGCAGTTCTTC
.	TRBJ1-5	TRBD1	TRBV28	CASSLGTDRGRIGSNQPQHF	TGTGCCAGCAGTTTGGGAACCGACAGGGGGCGTATCGGTAGCAATCAGCCCCAGCATTTT
.	TRBJ2-6	TRBD1	TRBV7-2	CASSVAQGSGANVLTF	TGTGCCAGCAGCGTCGCACAGGGGTCTGGGGCCAACGTCCTGACTTTC
.	TRBJ1-1	.	TRBV7-2	CASISWAGINTEAFF	TGTGCCAGCATCTCCTGGGCAGGGATAAACACTGAAGCTTTCTTT
.	TRBJ2-1	.	TRBV19	CASSIDPSGTEQFF	TGTGCCAGTAGTATAGATCCGTCGGGGACCGAGCAGTTCTTC